This TCR beta chain was sequenced for a study of technical replicates of blood from a handful of donors. The protocol was immunoSEQ multiplex PCR, while the TCRdb copy is restricted to in-frame clones and leaves out a portion. The table lists 70,000 to 95,000 clones, about 94% of them singletons, with roughly 0.22% in the top ten. Sequencing used T cells isolated from PBMCs. The sequence derives from a human donor in good health.

The CDR3 nucleotides read TGCGCCAGCAGCCAAGATCGCGGGACTAGCGGGGCAGTGGGGGCCTACGAGCAGTACTTC. Its protein is CASSQDRGTSGAVGAYEQYF. This chain connects TRBV4-1 to TRBJ2-7; TRBD2 matches 13 bases. Germline V gene lookup returns CDR1 MGHRA and CDR2 YSYEKL. This CDR3 spans 20 amino acids. J gave up 2 bases and V 0 bases, and 13 bases lay outside the gene matches.